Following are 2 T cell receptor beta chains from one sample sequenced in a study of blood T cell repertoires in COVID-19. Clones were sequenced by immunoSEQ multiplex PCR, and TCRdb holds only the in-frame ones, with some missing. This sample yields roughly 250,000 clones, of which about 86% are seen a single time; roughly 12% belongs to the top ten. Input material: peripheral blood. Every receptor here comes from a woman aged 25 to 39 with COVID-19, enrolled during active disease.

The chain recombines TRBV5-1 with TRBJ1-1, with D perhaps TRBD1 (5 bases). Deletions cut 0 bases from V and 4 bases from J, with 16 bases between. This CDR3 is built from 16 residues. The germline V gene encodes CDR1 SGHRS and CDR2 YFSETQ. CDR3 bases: TGCGCCAGCAGCTTGGTGCAGGGAATTCAGGGCACTGAAGCTTTCTTT. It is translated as CASSLVQGIQGTEAFF. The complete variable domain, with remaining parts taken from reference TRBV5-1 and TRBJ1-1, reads KAGVTQTPRYLIKTRGQQVTLSCSPISGHRSVSWYQQTPGQGLQFLFEYFSETQRNKGNFPGRFSGRQFSNSRSEMNVSTLELGDSALYLCASSLVQGIQGTEAFFGQGTRLTVV.

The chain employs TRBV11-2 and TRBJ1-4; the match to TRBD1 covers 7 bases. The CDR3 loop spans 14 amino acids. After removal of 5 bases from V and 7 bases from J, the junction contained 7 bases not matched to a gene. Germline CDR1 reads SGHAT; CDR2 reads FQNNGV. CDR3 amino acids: CASSAGQWSEKLFF. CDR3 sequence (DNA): TGTGCCAGCAGCGCGGGACAGTGGAGTGAAAAACTGTTTTTT.